Presented here are 20 T cell receptor beta chains from one specimen sequenced in a study of somatic mutations in cytotoxic T cells in rheumatoid arthritis. Measured with immunoSEQ multiplex PCR; TCRdb has only the in-frame clones, and not every one. The table records 5,500 to 7,000 clones, approximately 80% of them present only once. The specimen was CD8+ T cells sorted from blood. These receptors were taken from an adult with rheumatoid arthritis.

The V and J genes are TRBV5-1 and TRBJ2-7; D may be TRBD2 (7 bases). Per the germline V gene, CDR1 is SGHRS and CDR2 is YFSETQ. The CDR3 is 21 residues long. Trimming took 8 bases from V and 4 from J, leaving 40 bases between them. The DNA for the CDR3 is TGCGCCAGTTCTTTAGGGGGGGCCTGGAACCGGACCACCCTACAACCTTACGAGCAGTACTTC. Translation: CASSLGGAWNRTTLQPYEQYF. Full variable domain (rest looked up from reference TRBV5-1 and TRBJ2-7): KAGVTQTPRYLIKTRGQQVTLSCSPISGHRSVSWYQQTPGQGLQFLFEYFSETQRNKGNFPGRFSGRQFSNSRSEMNVSTLELGDSALYLCASSLGGAWNRTTLQPYEQYFGPGTRLTVT.

The V gene is TRBV14, the J gene TRBJ1-1; D is perhaps TRBD1 (5 bases). V was shortened by 4 bases and J by 11 bases, with 17 bases between the two germline ends. The germline V gene has CDR1 SGHDN and CDR2 FVKESK. The CDR3 has 13 residues. This CDR3 is CASSPRGGTSAFF. CDR3 in DNA: TGTGCCAGCAGCCCCCGGGGGGGAACTAGTGCTTTCTTT.

V is TRBV2 and J is TRBJ1-4, with D unclear. This CDR3 is 14 amino acids long. Germline CDR1 SNHLY, CDR2 FYNNEI. With 10 bases removed from V and 0 bases from J, the gap between germline ends came to 12 bases. In nucleotides, the CDR3 is TGTGCCACCGGTGAACAAGCAACTAATGAAAAACTGTTTTTT. Translated, it gives CATGEQATNEKLFF.

The V and J genes are TRBV14 and TRBJ1-1; unclear D gene. This CDR3 comprises 13 residues. CDR1 is SGHDN and CDR2 is FVKESK in the germline V gene. V was trimmed by 7 bases and J by 1 base, leaving 10 bases between them. The CDR3 DNA sequence: TGTGCCAGCACCGTCACATGGAACACTGAAGCTTTCTTT. This translates into CASTVTWNTEAFF.

The rearrangement links TRBV7-9 to TRBJ2-3, with TRBD2 matching over 7 bases. Looked up from germline, CDR1 is SEHNR and CDR2 is FQNEAQ (reference sequence). The ends lost 3 bases at V and 3 bases at J; junction bases unmatched: 6. The CDR3 sequence is 15 residues long. For the CDR3, the DNA is TGTGCCAGCAGCTTCGCGGGAGAGAGGACAGATACGCAGTATTTT. Its translation is CASSFAGERTDTQYF.

The chain has TRBV28 and TRBJ1-2; D perhaps matches TRBD1 (6 bases). The CDR3 covers 13 residues. The germline V gene has CDR1 MDHEN and CDR2 SYDVKM. The ends were cut back, 6 bases at V and 7 bases at J, with 15 bases in the middle. CDR3 bases: TGTGCCAGCAGGCCTTCAGGGGAAGGTGGCTACACCTTC. This codes for CASRPSGEGGYTF.

The CDR3 coding sequence is TGCGCCAGCAGCCAAGTTCAAGGGAGACCAGATACGCAGTATTTT. Translation: CASSQVQGRPDTQYF. The rearrangement joins TRBV4-3 to TRBJ2-3; TRBD2 might be the D (5 bases). V was trimmed by 1 base and J by 4 bases, leaving 12 bases between them. The CDR3 is 15 residues long. From germline, CDR1 is LGHNA and CDR2 YSLEER.

The chain links TRBV4-3 to TRBJ1-2; 7 bases are shared with TRBD1. This CDR3 has 14 residues. The V and J ends lost 3 bases and 6 bases, in that order; junction bases with no gene match: 7. CDR1 is LGHNA and CDR2 is YSLEER in the germline V gene. Written as DNA, the CDR3 is TGCGCCAGCAGCCAGGACAGGTTCTGGGATGGCTACACCTTC. It codes for CASSQDRFWDGYTF.

The J gene is TRBJ2-3, the V gene TRBV27, with D possibly being TRBD2 (6 bases). V was clipped by 5 bases and J by 2 bases, with 17 bases between them. The CDR3 totals 16 residues. Germline loops: CDR1 MNHEY, CDR2 SMNVEV (reference sequence). CDR3 bases: TGTGCCAGCAGTCCGTTAGCGGAAACCCCCACAGATACGCAGTATTTT. Translation gives CASSPLAETPTDTQYF.

This clone was seen a few times. The chain combines TRBV6-1 with TRBJ1-1, with D unclear. Germline lookup yields CDR1 MNHNS and CDR2 SASEGT. This CDR3 region has 14 residues. Trimming took off 4 bases at V and 2 bases at J, with 11 bases between the two ends. This chain's CDR3 is CASSVGSFNTEAFF. The CDR3 DNA reads TGTGCCAGCAGTGTGGGATCTTTTAACACTGAAGCTTTCTTT.

The J gene is TRBJ1-2, the V gene TRBV11-2; weak D call: TRBD1 (5 bases). The V gene lost 2 bases and the J gene lost 4 bases, with 14 bases spanning the gap. The CDR3 length is 15 residues. CDR1 is SGHAT, CDR2 FQNNGV, per germline. CDR3 DNA sequence: TGTGCCAGCAGCTTAAACAGGCTAGGTGGCTATGGCTACACCTTC. This sequence encodes CASSLNRLGGYGYTF.

This sequence joins TRBV28 and TRBJ2-1; the match to TRBD2 covers 8 bases. Germline assignment: CDR1 MDHEN and CDR2 SYDVKM. Germline trimming cut 7 bases from V and 3 bases from J; bases unmatched to any gene: 8. The CDR3 loop spans 15 amino acids. In DNA form, the CDR3 reads TGTGCCAGCACCCTCCGGGAGGGGTTCTACAATGAGCAGTTCTTC. Encoded protein: CASTLREGFYNEQFF.

The chain recombines TRBV6-1 with TRBJ2-7; TRBD1 might be the D (5 bases). The germline CDR1 and CDR2 sequences are MNHNS and SASEGT. Between the trimmed V and J ends, which lost 0 bases and 3 bases, there was a span of 12 bases. This CDR3 has 15 residues. CDR3 residues: CASSEAHRNYYEQYF. CDR3 DNA sequence: TGTGCCAGCAGTGAAGCGCACAGGAACTACTACGAGCAGTACTTC.

Note on this clone: The junction departs from germline at one end; a sequencing error may be responsible. The chain couples TRBV11-2 to TRBJ2-3; 10 nucleotides match TRBD2. The CDR3 runs to 16 residues. Germline CDR1 reads SGHAT; CDR2 reads FQNNGV. CDR3 loop: CASTLGAGGHTDTQYF. For the CDR3, the DNA is TGTGCCAGCACCTTAGGAGCGGGAGGGCACACAGATACGCAGTATTTT.

The V call is TRBV13, the J call TRBJ1-2; D possibly corresponds to TRBD1 (6 bases). The CDR3 runs to 14 residues. Per the germline V gene, CDR1 is PRHDT and CDR2 is FYEKMQ (reference sequence). The germline V and J ends were trimmed by 2 bases and 5 bases, with 12 bases remaining between them. The CDR3 loop is CASSLSTGWYGYTF. CDR3 DNA sequence: TGTGCCAGCAGCTTATCTACAGGGTGGTATGGCTACACCTTC.

The chain has TRBV28 and TRBJ1-2, with D unresolved. Germline-derived CDR1 and CDR2 are MDHEN and SYDVKM. This CDR3 has 13 residues. The V end lost 6 bases, the J end lost 4 bases, and 12 bases lay between the germline ends. The chain's CDR3 is CASSSRFLYGYTF. The CDR3 region has the DNA TGTGCCAGCAGCTCACGATTCCTCTATGGCTACACCTTC.

This chain joins TRBV6-4 and TRBJ2-7; no firm D call. The CDR3 sequence is 13 residues long. V shed 3 bases and J shed 7 bases, with 13 bases lying between them. Germline V gene data show CDR1 as MRHNA and CDR2 as SNTAGT. The CDR3: CASSEGTEEEQYF. In DNA, the CDR3 is TGTGCCAGCAGTGAAGGAACCGAGGAGGAGCAGTACTTC.

The V gene is TRBV6-4, the J gene TRBJ2-2; 9 bases align to TRBD2. The CDR3 runs 17 residues. Germline CDR1 and CDR2: MRHNA and SNTAGT. J gave up 1 base and V 4 bases, and 7 bases lay outside the gene matches. In DNA form, the CDR3 reads TGTGCCAGCAGTGTCACCGCGGGGGGGGAGAACACCGGGGAGCTGTTTTTT. The encoded protein is CASSVTAGGENTGELFF.

The J gene is TRBJ1-1, the V gene TRBV7-9; D may be TRBD1 (5 bases). The germline gives CDR1 SEHNR, CDR2 FQNEAQ (reference sequence). This CDR3 comprises 13 residues. With 1 base removed from V and 7 bases from J, the gap between germline ends came to 10 bases. The CDR3 DNA is TGTGCCAGCAGCTTAGTCGGGGCGATTGAAGCTTTCTTT. It is translated as CASSLVGAIEAFF.

The gene calls are TRBV28 and TRBJ2-1; D might be TRBD2 (6 bases). Per the germline V gene, CDR1 is MDHEN and CDR2 is SYDVKM. The CDR3 sequence is 14 residues long. Trimming removed 4 bases at V and 6 bases at J, with 13 bases between. The chain's CDR3 is CASSWVGGANEQFF. The CDR3 DNA sequence: TGTGCCAGCAGTTGGGTGGGAGGCGCCAATGAGCAGTTCTTC. Full variable domain (rest looked up from reference TRBV28 and TRBJ2-1): DVKVTQSSRYLVKRTGEKVFLECVQDMDHENMFWYRQDPGLGLRLIYFSYDVKMKEKGDIPEGYSVSREKKERFSLILESASTNQTSMYLCASSWVGGANEQFFGPGTRLTVL.